What follows are 13 T cell receptor beta chains derived from one specimen sequenced in a study of T cell responses to AZD1222 COVID-19 vaccine. TCRdb's table, derived via immunoSEQ multiplex PCR, lists solely in-frame clones and lacks some. The data contain some 130,000 clones, roughly 88% of them singletons. This specimen consisted of peripheral blood, obtained on day 0 of AZD1222 vaccination. The source is an adult in good health.

This clone was observed a few times. This chain uses TRBV6-1 with TRBJ1-2, with a tentative D call TRBD1 (6 bases). Germline V CDR1 and CDR2: MNHNS, SASEGT. CDR3 length: 16 residues. Trimming took 1 base from V and 4 from J, leaving 16 bases between them. The CDR3 sequence is CASSEGEDRFSYGYTF. As DNA, the CDR3 is TGTGCCAGCAGTGAAGGGGAGGACAGATTTTCCTATGGCTACACCTTC.

The chain links TRBV6-1 to TRBJ2-5, with D possibly being TRBD2 (6 bases). CDR1 MNHNS and CDR2 SASEGT come from the germline V gene. This CDR3 contains 15 residues. The V end lost 2 bases, the J end lost 2 bases, and 12 bases lay between the germline ends. The CDR3 DNA reads as TGTGCCAGCAGTGAAAGGGCAGGAGGGCAAGAGACCCAGTACTTC. It is translated as CASSERAGGQETQYF.

The chain links TRBV6-5 to TRBJ1-4; D gene ambiguous. Germline V gene sequence: CDR1 MNHEY, CDR2 SVGAGI. The CDR3 runs 14 residues. V lost 6 bases and J lost 7, with 15 bases in between. CDR3 DNA sequence: TGTGCCAGCAGGATTCTGGGGTCCAGTGAAAAACTGTTTTTT. It translates to CASRILGSSEKLFF.

J is TRBJ2-7 and V is TRBV7-9; 7 bases match TRBD1. The CDR3 spans 14 residues. The germline CDR1 and CDR2 sequences are SEHNR and FQNEAQ (reference sequence). The V gene end was trimmed by 10 bases and the J gene end by 5 bases; junction bases not matched to a gene: 14. The CDR3 is CAIAPGTATDEQYF. The CDR3 DNA reads as TGTGCCATCGCCCCCGGGACAGCTACCGACGAGCAGTACTTC.

This chain links TRBV30 with TRBJ1-3; a possible D gene is TRBD1 (5 bases). Per germline, CDR1 GTSNPN and CDR2 SVGIG (reference sequence). CDR3 length equals 11 residues. Trimming removed 3 bases at V and 11 bases at J, with 11 bases between. CDR3 residues: CAWRLGGAIYF. CDR3 sequence (DNA): TGTGCCTGGAGGTTGGGAGGGGCCATATATTTT.

The chain employs TRBV18 and TRBJ1-1; D is perhaps TRBD1 (5 bases). Trimming shortened V by 4 bases and J by 2 bases, and 11 bases separated the two germline ends. The CDR3 sequence is 14 residues long. CDR1 KGHSH and CDR2 LQKENI come from the germline V gene. The CDR3 loop reads CASSQTRDNTEAFF. In DNA form, the CDR3 reads TGTGCCAGCTCACAGACCAGGGACAACACTGAAGCTTTCTTT.

V is TRBV3-1 (or the pseudogene TRBV3-2) and J is TRBJ2-7; 10 positions match TRBD1. Germline assignment: CDR1 LGHDT and CDR2 YNNKEL (reference sequence). V lost 1 base, J lost 7 bases, and 7 bases stayed unmatched. This CDR3 is built from 15 residues. CDR3 bases: TGTGCCAGCAGCCAAGGACAGGGGGCATTGGGGGAGCAGTACTTC. Translated, it gives CASSQGQGALGEQYF.

The V and J genes are TRBV4-3 and TRBJ2-4, with D perhaps TRBD1 (6 bases). Germline lookup yields CDR1 LGHNA and CDR2 YSLEER. This CDR3 is 14 amino acids long. Trimming removed 3 bases at V and 9 bases at J, with 15 bases between. CDR3 DNA sequence: TGCGCCAGCAGCCAGATGTTTATAGGGGGCATTCAGTACTTC. This translates into CASSQMFIGGIQYF.

J is TRBJ1-3 and V is TRBV7-8; D gene ambiguous. Per the germline V gene, CDR1 is SGHVS and CDR2 is FQNEAQ. V was cut by 5 bases and J by 4 bases, with 21 bases left in between. The CDR3 covers 17 residues. The DNA for the CDR3 is TGTGCCAGCAGCCCAGGTCGGACCGCCGTATCGGGAAACACCATATATTTT. This encodes CASSPGRTAVSGNTIYF.

The chain has TRBV12-3 or TRBV12-4 and TRBJ2-3; 8 positions agree with TRBD2. The CDR3 length is 13 residues. J lost 0 bases, V lost 10 bases, and 3 bases had no gene match. In nucleotides, the CDR3 is TGTGCCACCGGGGGGGAGAGCACAGATACGCAGTATTTT. This translates into CATGGESTDTQYF.

The chain is built from TRBV6-5 and TRBJ2-7; D gene ambiguous. Germline V gene lookup returns CDR1 MNHEY and CDR2 SVGAGI. The germline V and J ends were trimmed by 6 bases and 4 bases, with 10 bases remaining between them. This CDR3 has 12 residues. CDR3 loop: CASRPHNYEQYF. The CDR3 nucleotides are TGTGCCAGCAGACCTCATAATTACGAGCAGTACTTC.

The V and J genes are TRBV2 and TRBJ2-7; weak D call: TRBD1 (6 bases). CDR3 length equals 13 residues. The V gene lost 4 bases and the J gene lost 6 bases, with 13 bases spanning the gap. Germline V gene sequence: CDR1 SNHLY, CDR2 FYNNEI. The CDR3 DNA sequence: TGTGCCAGCAGTGTGACAGGTCCCGGCGAGCAGTACTTC. It translates to CASSVTGPGEQYF.

The rearrangement joins TRBV11-2 to TRBJ1-5; no clear D. This CDR3 has 13 amino acids. The germline V gene has CDR1 SGHAT and CDR2 FQNNGV. Trimming shortened V by 5 bases and J by 9 bases, and 14 bases separated the two germline ends. The CDR3 sequence is CASSQVGLGPQHF. CDR3 coding DNA: TGTGCCAGCAGCCAAGTAGGCCTGGGGCCCCAGCATTTT.